These T cell receptor beta chains were read from a single sample in a study of cytomegalovirus exposure and HLA in healthy donors. Method: immunoSEQ multiplex PCR; TCRdb's copy keeps in-frame clones and lacks some. This table has roughly 130,000 clones, roughly 63% appearing once. The sequenced material came from PBMCs. The receptors stem from a man aged 30-40 years in good health and CMV-seropositive. Both conserved end residues are part of each CDR3. A D gene is named only where the DNA matches it firmly. Clone size is given for some rows only: seen once, a few or many times, or a class if the clone is expanded.

abundance: NA; d_gene: NA; v_gene: TRBV6-5; j_gene: TRBJ2-5; CDR3aa: CASTRRAQETQYF; CDR3nt: TGTGCCAGCACGAGGCGGGCCCAAGAGACCCAGTACTTC
abundance: NA; d_gene: NA; v_gene: TRBV6-1; j_gene: TRBJ2-7; CDR3aa: CASSDIRLLSSQYF; CDR3nt: TGTGCCAGCAGTGATATCAGACTACTTAGCTCGCAGTACTTC
abundance: NA; d_gene: NA; v_gene: TRBV5-1; j_gene: TRBJ2-7; CDR3aa: CASSIQGGVYEQYF; CDR3nt: TGCGCCAGCAGCATACAGGGGGGGGTCTACGAGCAGTACTTC
abundance: few; d_gene: TRBD2; v_gene: TRBV6-5; j_gene: TRBJ2-3; CDR3aa: CASSWTSGTDTQYF; CDR3nt: TGTGCCAGCAGCTGGACTAGCGGCACAGATACGCAGTATTTT
abundance: few; d_gene: TRBD2; v_gene: TRBV6-5; j_gene: TRBJ2-7; CDR3aa: CASSWRPRGDEQYF; CDR3nt: TGTGCCAGCAGTTGGCGGCCGCGGGGGGACGAGCAGTACTTC
abundance: NA; d_gene: TRBD2; v_gene: TRBV29-1; j_gene: TRBJ2-1; CDR3aa: CSVEGLAGVYNEQFF; CDR3nt: TGCAGCGTTGAGGGGCTAGCGGGGGTATACAATGAGCAGTTCTTC
abundance: NA; d_gene: NA; v_gene: TRBV4-2; j_gene: TRBJ1-4; CDR3aa: CASSQGDPKRDEKLFF; CDR3nt: TGTGCCAGCAGCCAAGGGGACCCCAAGCGGGATGAAAAACTGTTTTTT
abundance: NA; d_gene: NA; v_gene: TRBV10-2; j_gene: TRBJ2-3; CDR3aa: CASSDSSRGIPSTDTQYF; CDR3nt: TGCGCCAGCAGTGATTCCAGCAGGGGAATCCCTAGCACAGATACGCAGTATTTT
abundance: NA; d_gene: TRBD2; v_gene: TRBV11-2; j_gene: TRBJ2-1; CDR3aa: CASSLVVSSGAYNEQFF; CDR3nt: TGTGCCAGCAGCTTAGTTGTGAGCAGCGGGGCGTACAATGAGCAGTTCTTC
abundance: NA; d_gene: TRBD1; v_gene: TRBV9; j_gene: TRBJ2-5; CDR3aa: CASSVQTGAGETQYF; CDR3nt: TGTGCCAGCAGCGTTCAAACAGGGGCCGGAGAGACCCAGTACTTC
abundance: NA; d_gene: TRBD1; v_gene: TRBV28; j_gene: TRBJ2-5; CDR3aa: CASSAGTEETQYF; CDR3nt: TGTGCCAGCAGTGCCGGGACAGAAGAGACCCAGTACTTC
abundance: NA; d_gene: NA; v_gene: TRBV6-6; j_gene: TRBJ1-1; CDR3aa: CASSTGRGTEAFF; CDR3nt: TGTGCCAGCAGTACTGGCCGCGGAACTGAAGCTTTCTTT
abundance: NA; d_gene: NA; v_gene: TRBV5-1; j_gene: TRBJ1-2; CDR3aa: CASSLGGGMDGYTF; CDR3nt: TGCGCCAGCAGCTTGGGCGGGGGGATGGATGGCTACACCTTC
abundance: NA; d_gene: NA; v_gene: TRBV5-1; j_gene: TRBJ1-5; CDR3aa: CASSPLGGNQPQHF; CDR3nt: TGCGCCAGCAGCCCCCTCGGGGGGAATCAGCCCCAGCATTTT
abundance: NA; d_gene: NA; v_gene: TRBV4-2; j_gene: TRBJ2-3; CDR3aa: CASSLLNMGHVEDTQYF; CDR3nt: TGTGCCAGCAGCCTCCTCAACATGGGCCATGTTGAGGATACGCAGTATTTT
abundance: NA; d_gene: TRBD2; v_gene: TRBV4-3; j_gene: TRBJ2-1; CDR3aa: CASSQDRWTSGRDEQFF; CDR3nt: TGCGCCAGCAGCCAAGATCGTTGGACTAGCGGGAGGGATGAGCAGTTCTTC
abundance: NA; d_gene: NA; v_gene: TRBV7-8; j_gene: TRBJ1-3; CDR3aa: CASSLAGAGNTIYF; CDR3nt: TGTGCCAGCAGCTTAGCAGGGGCTGGAAACACCATATATTTT
abundance: few; d_gene: TRBD1; v_gene: TRBV5-1; j_gene: TRBJ2-5; CDR3aa: CASSIGTGAWEETQYF; CDR3nt: TGCGCCAGCAGCATAGGGACAGGGGCATGGGAAGAGACCCAGTACTTC
abundance: NA; d_gene: NA; v_gene: TRBV11-2; j_gene: TRBJ2-7; CDR3aa: CASSSSDGDYEQYF; CDR3nt: TGTGCCAGCAGCTCCTCCGATGGAGACTACGAGCAGTACTTC
abundance: NA; d_gene: TRBD2; v_gene: TRBV28; j_gene: TRBJ2-7; CDR3aa: CASSFPPGEGRYEQYF; CDR3nt: TGTGCCAGCAGTTTCCCACCGGGGGAGGGCAGGTACGAGCAGTACTTC
abundance: NA; d_gene: TRBD1; v_gene: TRBV7-6; j_gene: TRBJ2-6; CDR3aa: CASSPRTGSAGANVLTF; CDR3nt: TGTGCCAGCAGCCCCCGGACAGGGTCAGCTGGGGCCAACGTCCTGACTTTC
abundance: NA; d_gene: TRBD2; v_gene: TRBV7-6; j_gene: TRBJ2-2; CDR3aa: CASSAGTSGSWELFF; CDR3nt: TGTGCCAGCAGCGCTGGGACTAGCGGGAGTTGGGAGCTGTTTTTT
abundance: NA; d_gene: NA; v_gene: TRBV2; j_gene: TRBJ2-7; CDR3aa: CASSGGVEQYF; CDR3nt: TGTGCCAGCAGTGGGGGGGTCGAGCAGTACTTC
abundance: NA; d_gene: TRBD2; v_gene: TRBV4-3; j_gene: TRBJ2-7; CDR3aa: CASSQGVASGRAEQYF; CDR3nt: TGCGCCAGCAGCCAAGGCGTGGCTAGCGGGAGGGCCGAGCAGTACTTC
abundance: NA; d_gene: TRBD2; v_gene: TRBV27; j_gene: TRBJ2-7; CDR3aa: CASRKGLAGGPSSYEQYF; CDR3nt: TGTGCCAGCAGAAAGGGACTAGCGGGAGGGCCGAGCTCCTACGAGCAGTACTTC
abundance: NA; d_gene: NA; v_gene: TRBV15; j_gene: TRBJ2-7; CDR3aa: CATSRQGVPSYEQYF; CDR3nt: TGTGCCACCAGCAGACAAGGGGTACCATCCTACGAGCAGTACTTC
abundance: NA; d_gene: TRBD2; v_gene: TRBV14; j_gene: TRBJ2-7; CDR3aa: CASSQSGVRTSGSYEQYF; CDR3nt: TGTGCCAGCAGCCAAAGCGGAGTCCGGACTAGCGGGAGCTACGAGCAGTACTTC
abundance: NA; d_gene: NA; v_gene: TRBV5-1; j_gene: TRBJ2-1; CDR3aa: CASSSAQGAVFREQFF; CDR3nt: TGCGCCAGCAGCTCCGCCCAAGGAGCAGTTTTTCGGGAGCAGTTCTTC
abundance: NA; d_gene: TRBD1; v_gene: TRBV6-1; j_gene: TRBJ2-5; CDR3aa: CASSEVDRGETQYF; CDR3nt: TGTGCCAGCAGTGAAGTTGACAGGGGAGAGACCCAGTACTTC
abundance: NA; d_gene: NA; v_gene: TRBV9; j_gene: TRBJ1-3; CDR3aa: CAGSARGDTIYF; CDR3nt: TGTGCCGGCAGCGCACGTGGAGACACCATATATTTT
abundance: NA; d_gene: NA; v_gene: TRBV9; j_gene: TRBJ1-1; CDR3aa: CASSVTAMNTEAFF; CDR3nt: TGTGCCAGCAGCGTGACAGCGATGAACACTGAAGCTTTCTTT
abundance: NA; d_gene: TRBD1; v_gene: TRBV6-5; j_gene: TRBJ2-1; CDR3aa: CASSYVSTGGNEQFF; CDR3nt: TGTGCCAGCAGTTACGTTTCTACAGGGGGCAATGAGCAGTTCTTC
abundance: NA; d_gene: NA; v_gene: TRBV6-1; j_gene: TRBJ1-1; CDR3aa: CASSEYEAGDTEAFF; CDR3nt: TGTGCCAGCAGTGAATACGAGGCAGGGGACACTGAAGCTTTCTTT
abundance: NA; d_gene: NA; v_gene: TRBV10-3; j_gene: TRBJ1-2; CDR3aa: CAISPGLGYGYTF; CDR3nt: TGTGCCATCAGCCCAGGGTTGGGATATGGCTACACCTTC
abundance: NA; d_gene: TRBD2; v_gene: TRBV12-5; j_gene: TRBJ2-7; CDR3aa: CASGRGGGSMIAQFYEQYF; CDR3nt: TGTGCTAGTGGACGGGGCGGCGGGAGTATGATCGCCCAGTTCTACGAGCAGTACTTC